Described below is a single TCR beta chain sequence and its context. These data belong to a study of CD8 T cells in Susac syndrome. The CDR3 length is 13 residues. Trimming removed 6 bases from V and 2 bases from J, with 8 bases in between. Looked up from germline, CDR1 is MDHEN and CDR2 is SYDVKM. The study sequenced TCR beta in blood CD8+ and CD4+ T cells. The multiple sclerosis controls were treatment-naive patients affected by stable or active relapsing-remitting disease. Reverse transcription of roughly 0.5 to 1 ug RNA used random hexamers. Across 54 Vbeta and 13 Jbeta, TCR beta CDR3 was amplified with immunoSEQ multiplex PCR. TCRdb re-analysed the immunoSEQ multiplex PCR reads in MiXCR, keeping a single row per CDR3 protein. The sample yields over 150,000 distinct CDR3 sequences, 90% to 95% seen once.

The TCR sequence derives from a human donor with multiple sclerosis. The V call is TRBV28, the J call TRBJ1-5; the D is unclear. Sequencing was done on a sample of CD4+ T cells from PBMCs. This chain's CDR3 is CASRGGGNQPQHF. The CDR3 coding sequence is TGTGCCAGCAGGGGCGGGGGCAATCAGCCCCAGCATTTT.